The clone carrying this T cell receptor beta chain has only a few counts. The antigen is unknown. This entry belongs to a study of vaccination and CD4 T cells after COVID-19. With the Oncomine TCR Beta short-read assay, DNA from cultured CD4+ T cells was sequenced. Researchers extracted genomic DNA from CD4+ T cells that had been cultured. Each CDR3 protein gets one entry after TCRdb re-called the PCR reads with MiXCR. The sample has roughly 14,000 distinct CDR3 sequences; more than 65% are singletons. The V gene end was trimmed by 1 base and the J gene end by 6 bases; junction bases not matched to a gene: 5. The CDR3 covers 14 residues. Germline CDR1 DFQATT, CDR2 SNEGSKA (reference sequence). The treatment is: approximately 11-day PBMC culture with coronavirus spike peptide pools or control peptides (ViraFEST assay).

Specimen: CD4+ T cells from blood, cultured in vitro. The chain has TRBV20-1 and TRBJ2-4; TRBD1 aligns across 8 bases. This receptor was taken from a human donor who had recovered from COVID-19. The DNA for the CDR3 is TGCAGTGCTAGAGCGCAGGGGGCTTTAAACATTCAGTACTTC. This encodes CSARAQGALNIQYF.